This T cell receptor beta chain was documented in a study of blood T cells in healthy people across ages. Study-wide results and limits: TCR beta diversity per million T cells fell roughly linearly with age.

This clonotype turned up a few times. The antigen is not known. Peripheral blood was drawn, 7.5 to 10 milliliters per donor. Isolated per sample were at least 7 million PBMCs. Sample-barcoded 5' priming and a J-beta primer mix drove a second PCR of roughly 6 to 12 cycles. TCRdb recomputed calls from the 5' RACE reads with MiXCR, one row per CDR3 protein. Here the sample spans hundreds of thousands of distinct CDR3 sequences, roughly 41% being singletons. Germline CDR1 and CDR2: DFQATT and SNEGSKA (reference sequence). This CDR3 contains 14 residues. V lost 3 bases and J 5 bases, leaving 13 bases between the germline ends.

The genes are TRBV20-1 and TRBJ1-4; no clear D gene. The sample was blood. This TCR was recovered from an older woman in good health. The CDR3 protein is CSASVFIDNEKLFF. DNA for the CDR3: TGCAGTGCTAGCGTCTTCATCGACAATGAAAAACTGTTTTTT.